This TCR beta chain was profiled in a study of long-term antiretroviral therapy in people with HIV. Points from the study as a whole: Therapy changes, viral resistance and ART adherence were not documented in the available data.

A v3.0 immunoSEQ assay was performed at survey level. The target of sequencing was about 35,000-50,000 T-cell genomes per sample. Data came from immunoSEQ multiplex PCR; TCRdb stores just in-frame clones and leaves some out. Altogether 25,000 to 30,000 clones are present, over 90% being singletons, with the ten largest covering 6% to 7%. Points on this clone: Its antigen is not known.

Specimens retained 1-10 million cryopreserved PBMC preceding DNA extraction. This receptor was identified in a woman between 40 and 55 years old with HIV. The input for sequencing was unsorted PBMCs, taken about 6.5 years after starting antiretroviral therapy.

The CDR3 DNA reads TGCGCCAGCAGCTTAGGGGGCAAAGCGGGGGAAAAACTGTTTTTT. It translates to CASSLGGKAGEKLFF. The chain employs TRBV5-1 and TRBJ1-4; TRBD1 matches at 7 bases. Germline V gene lookup returns CDR1 SGHRS and CDR2 YFSETQ. Trimming cost V 2 bases and J 8 bases; bases outside gene matches: 9. This CDR3 is built from 15 residues.